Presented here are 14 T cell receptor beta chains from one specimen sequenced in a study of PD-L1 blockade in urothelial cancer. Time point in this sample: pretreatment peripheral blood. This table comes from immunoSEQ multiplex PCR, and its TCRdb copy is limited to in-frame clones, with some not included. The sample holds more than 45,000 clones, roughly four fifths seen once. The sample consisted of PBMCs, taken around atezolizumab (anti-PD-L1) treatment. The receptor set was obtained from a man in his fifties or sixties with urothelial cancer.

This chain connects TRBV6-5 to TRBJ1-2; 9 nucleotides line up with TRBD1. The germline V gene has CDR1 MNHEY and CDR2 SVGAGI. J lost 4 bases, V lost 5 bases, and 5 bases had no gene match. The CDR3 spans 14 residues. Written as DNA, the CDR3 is TGTGCCAGCAGTGCGGACAGGGGTGGCTATGGCTACACCTTC. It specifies CASSADRGGYGYTF.

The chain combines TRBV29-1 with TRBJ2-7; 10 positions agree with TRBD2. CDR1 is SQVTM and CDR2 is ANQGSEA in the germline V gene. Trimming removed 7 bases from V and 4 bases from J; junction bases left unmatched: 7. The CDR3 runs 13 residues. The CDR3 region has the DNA TGCAGCGGGGGACTAGCGAGTGGGTACGAGCAGTACTTC. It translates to CSGGLASGYEQYF.

In nucleotides, the CDR3 is TGTGCCTGGAGTGTACCAGGGGTGGGGACTGAAGCTTTCTTT. Translated, it gives CAWSVPGVGTEAFF. This chain connects TRBV30 to TRBJ1-1; a weak D match, TRBD1 (6 bases). Looked up from germline, CDR1 is GTSNPN and CDR2 is SVGIG (reference sequence). CDR3 length equals 14 residues. The V gene lost 0 bases and the J gene lost 5 bases, with 13 bases spanning the gap.

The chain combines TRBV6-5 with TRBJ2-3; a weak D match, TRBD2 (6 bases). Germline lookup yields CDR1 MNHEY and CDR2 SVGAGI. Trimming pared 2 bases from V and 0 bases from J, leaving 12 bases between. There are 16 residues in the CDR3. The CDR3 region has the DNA TGTGCCAGCAGTTACGGTATAGCGGTTAGCACAGATACGCAGTATTTT. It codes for CASSYGIAVSTDTQYF.

The CDR3 region is CASSPGYNSPLHF. CDR3 sequence (DNA): TGTGCCAGCAGCCCCGGCTATAATTCACCCCTCCACTTT. The chain recombines TRBV7-2 with TRBJ1-6; D not certain. Trimming took off 5 bases at V and 3 bases at J, with 5 bases between the two ends. The V gene's germline CDR1 is SGHTA and CDR2 FQGNSA. The CDR3 length is 13 residues.

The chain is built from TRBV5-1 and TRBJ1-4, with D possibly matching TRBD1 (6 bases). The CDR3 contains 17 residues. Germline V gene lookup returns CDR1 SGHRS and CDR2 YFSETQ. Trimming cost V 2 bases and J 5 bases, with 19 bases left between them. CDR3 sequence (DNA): TGCGCCAGCAGCTTAGGACAGCTCTTTAGTTCGAATGAAAAACTGTTTTTT. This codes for CASSLGQLFSSNEKLFF.

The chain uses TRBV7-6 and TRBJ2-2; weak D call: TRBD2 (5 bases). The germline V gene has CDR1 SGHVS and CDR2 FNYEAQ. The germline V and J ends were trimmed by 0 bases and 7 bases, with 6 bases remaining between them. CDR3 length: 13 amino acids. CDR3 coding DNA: TGTGCCAGCAGCTTAGCCAGCGGCGGGGAGCTGTTTTTT. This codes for CASSLASGGELFF.

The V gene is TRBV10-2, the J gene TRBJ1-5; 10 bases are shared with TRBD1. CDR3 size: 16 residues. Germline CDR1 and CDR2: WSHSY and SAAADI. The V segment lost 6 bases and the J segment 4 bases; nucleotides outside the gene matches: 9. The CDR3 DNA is TGCGCCAGCAGAGACCCGGGACAGGGGACAAATCAGCCCCAGCATTTT. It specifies CASRDPGQGTNQPQHF.

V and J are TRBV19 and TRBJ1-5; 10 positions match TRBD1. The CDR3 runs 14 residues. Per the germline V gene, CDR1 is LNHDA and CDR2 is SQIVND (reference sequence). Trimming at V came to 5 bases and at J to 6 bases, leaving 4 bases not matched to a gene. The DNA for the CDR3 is TGTGCCAGTAGTGACAGGGGGCTCGGTCAGCCCCAGCATTTT. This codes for CASSDRGLGQPQHF.

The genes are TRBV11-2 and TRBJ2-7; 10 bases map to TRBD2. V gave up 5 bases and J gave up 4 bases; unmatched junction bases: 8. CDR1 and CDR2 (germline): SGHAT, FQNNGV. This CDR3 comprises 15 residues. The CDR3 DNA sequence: TGTGCCAGCAGCAATCTAGCGGGAGTGGCTTACGAGCAGTACTTC. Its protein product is CASSNLAGVAYEQYF.

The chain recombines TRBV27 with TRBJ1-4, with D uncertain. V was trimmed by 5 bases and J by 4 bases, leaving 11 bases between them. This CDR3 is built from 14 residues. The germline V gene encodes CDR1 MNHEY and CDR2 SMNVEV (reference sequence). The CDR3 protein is CASSRDLFNEKLFF. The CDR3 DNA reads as TGTGCCAGCAGTCGGGATCTCTTTAATGAAAAACTGTTTTTT.

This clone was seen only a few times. The CDR3 region is CASSASDRRNSPLHF. CDR3 DNA: TGTGCCAGCAGCGCTTCGGACAGGCGGAATTCACCCCTCCACTTT. The gene calls are TRBV9 and TRBJ1-6; 7 bases line up with TRBD1. Germline V gives CDR1 SGDLS, CDR2 YYNGEE. The CDR3 is made up of 15 amino acids. V lost 3 bases, J lost 7 bases, and 7 bases stayed unmatched.

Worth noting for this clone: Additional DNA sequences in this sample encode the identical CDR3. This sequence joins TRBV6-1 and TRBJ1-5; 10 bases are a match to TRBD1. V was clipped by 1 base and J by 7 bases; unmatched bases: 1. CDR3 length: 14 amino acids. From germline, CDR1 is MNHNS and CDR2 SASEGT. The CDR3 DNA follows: TGTGCCAGCAGTGAAGGGACAGGGGGACAGCCCCAGCATTTT. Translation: CASSEGTGGQPQHF.

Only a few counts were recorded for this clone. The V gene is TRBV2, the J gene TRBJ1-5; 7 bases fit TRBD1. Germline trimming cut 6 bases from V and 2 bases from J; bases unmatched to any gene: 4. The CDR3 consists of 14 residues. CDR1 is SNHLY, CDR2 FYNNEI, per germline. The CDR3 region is CASRGDRGNQPQHF. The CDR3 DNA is TGTGCCAGCAGGGGAGACAGGGGCAATCAGCCCCAGCATTTT.